The next 25 T cell receptor beta chains were all read from a single sample in a study of blood T cell repertoires in COVID-19. Data came from immunoSEQ multiplex PCR; TCRdb stores just in-frame clones and leaves some out. The table includes about 120,000 clones, less than 80% detected once. The sample taken for sequencing was peripheral blood. The receptors were gathered from a man aged 50 or older with acute or convalescent COVID-19.

The table lists this clone with a few counts. CDR3 loop: CASSYRPGVLYGYTF. CDR3 sequence (DNA): TGTGCCAGCAGTTACAGGCCAGGGGTCCTCTATGGCTACACCTTC. The chain uses TRBV6-6 and TRBJ1-2, with TRBD1 as a possible D gene (6 bases). CDR1 is MNHNY, CDR2 SVGAGI, per germline (reference sequence). Trimming took off 2 bases at V and 4 bases at J, with 14 bases between the two ends. This CDR3 has 15 amino acids.

The chain joins TRBV12-5 to TRBJ1-1; D is ambiguous. The CDR3 contains 13 residues. The V gene lost 3 bases and the J gene lost 1 base, with 6 bases spanning the gap. Germline CDR1 and CDR2: LGHNT and FRNRAP. Written as DNA, the CDR3 is TGTGCTAGTGGTTTCACATGGAACACTGAAGCTTTCTTT. It is translated as CASGFTWNTEAFF.

This chain connects TRBV5-1 to TRBJ1-3; maybe TRBD1 (5 bases). Per germline, CDR1 SGHRS and CDR2 YFSETQ. Deletions cut 4 bases from V and 0 bases from J, with 14 bases between. The CDR3 runs to 16 residues. The CDR3 is CASSPLDSTSGNTIYF. CDR3 in DNA: TGCGCCAGCAGCCCCCTCGACAGCACCTCTGGAAACACCATATATTTT.

V gene TRBV5-1 combines with J gene TRBJ1-6; 11 positions match TRBD1. The CDR3 loop spans 15 amino acids. Trimming at V came to 2 bases and at J to 10 bases, leaving 5 bases not matched to a gene. The germline gives CDR1 SGHRS, CDR2 YFSETQ. CDR3 DNA sequence: TGCGCCAGCAGCTTATGGGGGACAGGGGGATCACCCCTCCACTTT. This translates into CASSLWGTGGSPLHF.

The V call is TRBV9, the J call TRBJ1-1, with 7 positions matching TRBD1. The CDR3 consists of 16 residues. V gave up 3 bases and J gave up 2 bases; unmatched junction bases: 10. Germline V gene lookup returns CDR1 SGDLS and CDR2 YYNGEE. Written as DNA, the CDR3 is TGTGCCAGCAGCGCCCCCGCAGGGGGAGTTAACACTGAAGCTTTCTTT. Residues: CASSAPAGGVNTEAFF.

The chain joins TRBV30 to TRBJ1-1, with D possibly matching TRBD1 (5 bases). Trimming took off 3 bases at V and 0 bases at J, with 14 bases between the two ends. Germline-derived CDR1 and CDR2 are GTSNPN and SVGIG (reference sequence). The CDR3 runs to 15 residues. This CDR3 is CAWSVGRTMNTEAFF. CDR3 DNA: TGTGCCTGGAGCGTGGGGCGAACCATGAACACTGAAGCTTTCTTT.

This chain uses TRBV6-5 with TRBJ1-6, with a weak D call TRBD1 (5 bases). The CDR3 totals 14 residues. V dropped 7 bases and J dropped 10 bases, with 17 bases sitting between them. CDR1 is MNHEY and CDR2 is SVGAGI in the germline V gene. The DNA of the CDR3 is TGTGCCAGCAAAGTCGATGCGACAGTGTCACCCCTCCACTTT. Translation: CASKVDATVSPLHF.

The rearrangement uses TRBV7-9 and TRBJ2-7; 13 nucleotides match TRBD2. Trimming at V came to 5 bases and at J to 5 bases, leaving 6 bases not matched to a gene. The V gene's germline CDR1 is SEHNR and CDR2 FQNEAQ (reference sequence). The CDR3 totals 15 residues. The DNA for the CDR3 is TGTGCCAGCAGCCCCTGGACTAGCGGGAGTGACGAGCAGTACTTC. Encoded protein: CASSPWTSGSDEQYF.

The chain joins TRBV3-1 (or the pseudogene TRBV3-2) to TRBJ1-1; no definite D call. The V end was cut by 0 bases, the J end by 7 bases, with 9 bases between. Per germline, CDR1 LGHDT and CDR2 YNNKEL (reference sequence). The CDR3 has 13 amino acids. The CDR3 loop reads CASSQDSGIEAFF. The CDR3 DNA reads TGTGCCAGCAGCCAAGACTCCGGGATTGAAGCTTTCTTT.

The gene calls are TRBV3-1 (or the pseudogene TRBV3-2) and TRBJ1-1, with D perhaps TRBD1 (6 bases). The CDR3 runs 13 residues. Germline V gene sequence: CDR1 LGHDT, CDR2 YNNKEL (reference sequence). V was clipped by 2 bases and J by 6 bases, with 10 bases between them. CDR3 nucleotides: TGTGCCAGCAGCCAAAGGGGGTCGTCTGAAGCTTTCTTT. Its translation: CASSQRGSSEAFF.

This clone has a handful of counts. V is TRBV3-1 (or the pseudogene TRBV3-2) and J is TRBJ2-1, with 7 bases matching TRBD1. Germline V lookup: CDR1 LGHDT, CDR2 YNNKEL (reference sequence). The trim removed 5 bases at V and 10 bases at J, leaving 5 bases unmatched. The CDR3 spans 12 residues. Here the CDR3 reads CASSYQTGEQFF. The CDR3 DNA reads TGTGCCAGCAGCTACCAGACAGGGGAGCAGTTCTTC.

The chain is built from TRBV2 and TRBJ2-1; possibly TRBD2 for D (6 bases). Germline-derived CDR1 and CDR2 are SNHLY and FYNNEI. Trimming shortened V by 6 bases and J by 2 bases, and 14 bases separated the two germline ends. The CDR3 is 15 residues long. CDR3 sequence (DNA): TGTGCCAGCAGCCAGAGGGCGGGAACCTACAATGAGCAGTTCTTC. This sequence encodes CASSQRAGTYNEQFF. Looking up the rest from reference TRBV2 and TRBJ2-1 gives the full variable domain: EPEVTQTPSHQVTQMGQEVILRCVPISNHLYFYWYRQILGQKVEFLVSFYNNEISEKSEIFDDQFSVERPDGSNFTLKIRSTKLEDSAMYFCASSQRAGTYNEQFFGPGTRLTVL.

The rearrangement uses TRBV24-1 and TRBJ2-1; 8 bases map to TRBD2. Germline CDR1 is KGHDR and CDR2 is SFDVKD. The CDR3 runs to 14 residues. V shed 7 bases, J shed 6 bases, and the junction held 7 bases outside the gene matches. This CDR3 reads CATRDGGAANEQFF. CDR3 bases: TGTGCCACCAGGGACGGGGGGGCCGCCAATGAGCAGTTCTTC.

V usage is TRBV5-1 and J usage is TRBJ2-1; a weak D match, TRBD2 (5 bases). This CDR3 spans 17 amino acids. Germline V CDR1 and CDR2: SGHRS, YFSETQ. The V end lost 0 bases, the J end lost 5 bases, and 18 bases lay between the germline ends. DNA of the CDR3: TGCGCCAGCAGCTTGGAAGGTTTGCTAGCATTTAACAATGAGCAGTTCTTC. Its protein product is CASSLEGLLAFNNEQFF.

This clone was seen many times. This rearrangement joins TRBV6-5 to TRBJ2-2, with D perhaps TRBD1 (5 bases). The V end was cut by 10 bases, the J end by 4 bases, with 13 bases between. Germline assignment: CDR1 MNHEY and CDR2 SVGAGI. The CDR3 sequence is 13 residues long. DNA of the CDR3: TGTGCCATCGGACACCAACCCACCGGGGAGCTGTTTTTT. Translation gives CAIGHQPTGELFF.

V usage is TRBV4-1 and J usage is TRBJ1-6, with D uncertain. The CDR3 loop spans 17 amino acids. Germline V gene data show CDR1 as MGHRA and CDR2 as YSYEKL. Trimming shortened V by 2 bases and J by 6 bases, and 17 bases separated the two germline ends. CDR3 protein: CASSQSLTRGPNSPLHF. In DNA, the CDR3 is TGCGCCAGCAGCCAATCCCTCACCCGGGGTCCTAATTCACCCCTCCACTTT.

This rearrangement joins TRBV4-2 to TRBJ1-4; D is uncertain. The ends were cut back, 7 bases at V and 1 base at J, with 16 bases in the middle. Germline assignment: CDR1 LGHNA and CDR2 YNFKEQ. This CDR3 has 16 amino acids. The CDR3 DNA is TGTGCCAGCATCTTCTCTATTGGGCGAACTAATGAAAAACTGTTTTTT. As protein: CASIFSIGRTNEKLFF.

J is TRBJ2-1 and V is TRBV19; D not certain. V was clipped by 5 bases and J by 5 bases, with 7 bases between them. Germline values: CDR1 LNHDA, CDR2 SQIVND (reference sequence). This CDR3 is 12 amino acids long. The CDR3 sequence: CASSLSHNEQFF. The CDR3 DNA is TGTGCCAGTAGTCTTAGCCACAATGAGCAGTTCTTC.

The chain uses TRBV9 and TRBJ2-2, with D perhaps TRBD2 (5 bases). Germline CDR1 SGDLS, CDR2 YYNGEE. V dropped 0 bases and J dropped 6 bases, with 6 bases sitting between them. The CDR3 totals 13 residues. The chain's CDR3 is CASSVELAGELFF. The CDR3, as DNA: TGTGCCAGCAGCGTAGAACTAGCCGGGGAGCTGTTTTTT. Combining the CDR3 with reference TRBV9 and TRBJ2-2 gives the whole variable domain DSGVTQTPKHLITATGQRVTLRCSPRSGDLSVYWYQQSLDQGLQFLIQYYNGEERAKGNILERFSAQQFPDLHSELNLSSLELGDSALYFCASSVELAGELFFGEGSRLTVL.

The chain recombines TRBV20-1 with TRBJ1-2; TRBD1 aligns across 10 bases. V was pared by 3 bases and J by 4 bases, with 5 bases of the junction left unmatched. Per the germline V gene, CDR1 is DFQATT and CDR2 is SNEGSKA (reference sequence). The CDR3 length is 14 residues. The chain's CDR3 is CSASGGQGLYGYTF. CDR3 in DNA: TGCAGTGCTAGTGGGGGACAGGGGCTCTATGGCTACACCTTC.

This chain links TRBV4-1 with TRBJ2-4; 9 bases line up with TRBD2. Germline CDR1 reads MGHRA; CDR2 reads YSYEKL. V shed 0 bases, J shed 7 bases, and the junction held 13 bases outside the gene matches. The CDR3 runs 18 residues. CDR3 residues: CASSQDRSAGGPSNIQYF. The CDR3 nucleotides are TGCGCCAGCAGCCAAGATCGGTCCGCGGGGGGGCCGAGTAACATTCAGTACTTC.

The chain couples TRBV28 to TRBJ2-1; 9 positions match TRBD2. V lost 3 bases to trimming and J lost 5 bases; unmatched junction nucleotides: 5. The CDR3 is 15 residues long. The germline V gene encodes CDR1 MDHEN and CDR2 SYDVKM. This CDR3 is CASSFSSGGNNEQFF. As DNA, the CDR3 is TGTGCCAGCAGTTTTTCAAGCGGGGGGAACAATGAGCAGTTCTTC.

This clone showed up just a few times. The gene calls are TRBV23-1 and TRBJ2-7; D is ambiguous. TRBV23-1 is known as an ORF, though its function is uncertain. With 1 base removed from V and 5 bases from J, the gap between germline ends came to 15 bases. CDR3 length: 15 residues. The CDR3: CASSQWCSPTNEQYF. For the CDR3, the DNA is TGCGCCAGCAGTCAATGGTGCAGCCCCACTAACGAGCAGTACTTC.

The chain couples TRBV5-6 to TRBJ2-1; the D gene is possibly TRBD2 (5 bases). CDR3 length: 12 residues. Trimming took 0 bases from V and 9 from J, leaving 7 bases between them. Germline V CDR1 and CDR2: SGHDT, YYEEEE. CDR3 in amino acids: CASSLVAIEQFF. CDR3 in DNA: TGTGCCAGCAGCTTGGTAGCGATTGAGCAGTTCTTC.

This clone has only a few counts. The J gene is TRBJ1-5, the V gene TRBV30, with 7 bases fitting TRBD1. This CDR3 contains 14 residues. Trimming removed 2 bases from V and 4 bases from J; junction bases left unmatched: 5. The V gene's germline CDR1 is GTSNPN and CDR2 SVGIG (reference sequence). The CDR3 loop is CAWSLTGVNQPQHF. In DNA form, the CDR3 reads TGTGCCTGGAGTTTAACAGGGGTAAATCAGCCCCAGCATTTT.